The clone carrying this T cell receptor (beta chain) was picked up many times. As yet, its antigen is unknown. Trimming removed 0 bases at V and 5 bases at J, with 10 bases between. The CDR3 consists of 15 residues. Per the germline V gene, CDR1 is LNHNV and CDR2 is YYDKDF (reference sequence). Time point denoted: patch test 2, 6 weeks after DPC sensitization. Regarding treatment: therapeutic diphenylcyclopropenone sensitization with weekly scalp DPC. The study used a library that attached unique molecular identifiers to individual cDNA molecules. TCRdb re-analysed the RACE reads in MiXCR, keeping a single row per CDR3 protein. This table has about 84,000 distinct CDR3 sequences, around 9.3% appearing once. This specimen belongs to a study of human T cells and chemical hapten exposure. At the level of the study: Small differences in pooled library volume mainly drove the variation in TCR yields per sample. Whole-study findings and limits: Versus controls, expanded TCRs had significantly more large CDR3 similarity clusters.

The TCR was taken from a woman aged 45 to 65 with alopecia areata. Some clones in this sample may be carry-over from other donors' samples. The sequences come from whole blood, collected in connection with sensitization to the hapten diphenylcyclopropenone (DPC). The chain is built from TRBV15 and TRBJ2-2, with a weak D call TRBD1 (5 bases). This CDR3 reads CATSRDQGATGELFF. DNA of the CDR3: TGTGCCACCAGCAGAGATCAAGGGGCAACCGGGGAGCTGTTTTTT.